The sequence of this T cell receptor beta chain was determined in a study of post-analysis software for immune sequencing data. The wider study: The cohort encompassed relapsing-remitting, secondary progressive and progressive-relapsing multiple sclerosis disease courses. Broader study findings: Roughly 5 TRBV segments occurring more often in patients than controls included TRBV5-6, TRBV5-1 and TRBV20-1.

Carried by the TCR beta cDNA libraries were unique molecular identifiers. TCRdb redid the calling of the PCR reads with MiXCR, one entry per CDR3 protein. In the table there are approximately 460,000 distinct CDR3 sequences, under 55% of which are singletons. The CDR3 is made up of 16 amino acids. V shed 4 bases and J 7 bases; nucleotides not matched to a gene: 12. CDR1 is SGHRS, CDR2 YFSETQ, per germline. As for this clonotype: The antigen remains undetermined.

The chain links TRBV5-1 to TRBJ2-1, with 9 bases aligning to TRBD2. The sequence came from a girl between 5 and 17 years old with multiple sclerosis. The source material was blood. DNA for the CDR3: TGCGCCAGCAGCCTCTTCCCGGGACTAGCTCTGAATGAGCAGTTCTTC. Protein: CASSLFPGLALNEQFF.